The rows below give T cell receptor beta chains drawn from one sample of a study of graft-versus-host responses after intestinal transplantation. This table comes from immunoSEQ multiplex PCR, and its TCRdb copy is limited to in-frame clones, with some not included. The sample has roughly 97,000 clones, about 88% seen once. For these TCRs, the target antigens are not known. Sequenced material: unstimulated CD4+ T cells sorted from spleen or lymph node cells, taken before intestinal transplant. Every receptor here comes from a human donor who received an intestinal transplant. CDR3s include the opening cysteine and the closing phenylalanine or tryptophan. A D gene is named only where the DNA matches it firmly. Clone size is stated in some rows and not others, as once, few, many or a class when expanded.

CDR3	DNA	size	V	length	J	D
CAGSPSYNEQFF	TGTGCCGGGTCCCCCTCTTACAATGAGCAGTTCTTC	NA	TRBV6-1	12	TRBJ2-1	NA
CASSSGGGKAAQPQHF	TGTGCCAGCAGCTCGGGGGGCGGGAAGGCCGCTCAGCCCCAGCATTTT	NA	TRBV5-4	16	TRBJ1-5	NA
CASNPEYSYEQYF	TGTGCCAGCAATCCAGAATACTCCTACGAGCAGTACTTC	NA	TRBV5-4	13	TRBJ2-7	NA
CASSLRQGSDTQYF	TGTGCCAGCAGCTTGAGACAGGGATCAGATACGCAGTATTTT	NA	TRBV5-4	14	TRBJ2-3	TRBD1
CASSPRGPGGEEKLFF	TGTGCCAGCAGCCCGCGAGGGCCAGGGGGCGAAGAAAAACTGTTTTTT	once	TRBV11-2	16	TRBJ1-4	TRBD1
CASSFLGPFSYEQYF	TGTGCCAGCAGCTTTCTCGGACCATTCTCCTACGAGCAGTACTTC	few	TRBV5-6	15	TRBJ2-7	NA
CASSEGINNEQFF	TGTGCCAGCAGTGAAGGAATCAACAATGAGCAGTTCTTC	NA	TRBV2	13	TRBJ2-1	NA
CASSVDRLGRELFF	TGCGCCAGCAGCGTGGACCGACTGGGCAGGGAGCTGTTTTTT	few	TRBV10-1	14	TRBJ2-2	NA
CSVHWGPYEQYF	TGCAGCGTTCACTGGGGACCCTACGAGCAGTACTTC	NA	TRBV29-1	12	TRBJ2-7	NA
CASSPFGGYNEQFF	TGCGCCAGCAGTCCCTTCGGTGGGTACAATGAGCAGTTCTTC	NA	TRBV10-1	14	TRBJ2-1	NA
CASSYSANQPQHF	TGTGCCAGCAGTTACTCGGCCAATCAGCCCCAGCATTTT	NA	TRBV6-5	13	TRBJ1-5	NA
CASSESGGGNEQFF	TGTGCCAGCAGTGAAAGCGGGGGGGGGAATGAGCAGTTCTTC	few	TRBV6-1	14	TRBJ2-1	TRBD2
CASSPDSGAYEQYF	TGTGCCAGCAGCCCGGACTCAGGAGCCTACGAGCAGTACTTC	NA	TRBV9	14	TRBJ2-7	NA
CASSLSGTGYNSPLHF	TGTGCCAGTAGTCTCTCCGGGACAGGGTATAATTCACCCCTCCACTTT	NA	TRBV19	16	TRBJ1-6	TRBD1
CASSSSPGLDTQYF	TGCGCCAGCAGCTCCTCACCCGGGCTGGATACGCAGTATTTT	NA	TRBV4-1	14	TRBJ2-3	NA
CVRSLGETQYF	TGTGTCAGAAGCTTAGGGGAGACCCAGTACTTC	NA	TRBV7-5	11	TRBJ2-5	NA
CASSQEGQQNQPQHF	TGCGCCAGCAGCCAAGAGGGTCAGCAGAATCAGCCCCAGCATTTT	NA	TRBV4-1	15	TRBJ1-5	NA
CASSLRSGSTDTQYF	TGTGCCAGCAGCCTTCGGAGCGGGAGCACAGATACGCAGTATTTT	NA	TRBV4-2	15	TRBJ2-3	NA
CASRATGRPVGSYEQYF	TGCGCCAGCAGGGCCACGGGGCGGCCCGTAGGGTCCTACGAGCAGTACTTC	NA	TRBV5-1	17	TRBJ2-7	NA
CASRAGVWNEQFF	TGTGCCAGCAGGGCGGGAGTTTGGAATGAGCAGTTCTTC	NA	TRBV6-5	13	TRBJ2-1	TRBD2
CASRALGGLYSNQPQHF	TGTGCCAGTAGGGCGTTGGGGGGGCTGTATAGCAATCAGCCCCAGCATTTT	NA	TRBV19	17	TRBJ1-5	NA
CASSLRVTGPNIQYF	TGTGCCAGCAGCTTAAGGGTCACAGGACCAAACATTCAGTACTTC	NA	TRBV7-9	15	TRBJ2-4	NA
CASSSQTGIDGYTF	TGCGCCAGCAGCAGTCAGACAGGGATAGATGGCTACACCTTC	NA	TRBV5-1	14	TRBJ1-2	TRBD1